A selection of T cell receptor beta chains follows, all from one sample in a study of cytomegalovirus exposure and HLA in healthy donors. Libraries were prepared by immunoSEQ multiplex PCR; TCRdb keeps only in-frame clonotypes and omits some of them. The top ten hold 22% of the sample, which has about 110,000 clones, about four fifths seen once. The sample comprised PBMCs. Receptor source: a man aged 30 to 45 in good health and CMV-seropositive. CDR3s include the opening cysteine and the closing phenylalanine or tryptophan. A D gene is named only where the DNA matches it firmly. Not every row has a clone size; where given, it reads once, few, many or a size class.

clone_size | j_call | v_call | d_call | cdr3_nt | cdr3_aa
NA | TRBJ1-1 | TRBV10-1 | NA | TGCGCCAGCAGTGGACGCGCGGGACGGACGAACACTGAAGCTTTCTTT | CASSGRAGRTNTEAFF
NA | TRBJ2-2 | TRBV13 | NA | TGTGCCAGCAGCCCGAGGGGGGGCAACGCCGGGGAGCTGTTTTTT | CASSPRGGNAGELFF
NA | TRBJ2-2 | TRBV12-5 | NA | TGTGCTAGTGCCCTCGGACAGCCGAACACCGGGGAGCTGTTTTTT | CASALGQPNTGELFF
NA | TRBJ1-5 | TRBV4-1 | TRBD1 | TGCGCCAGCAGCCAAGGAAATCTCGACAGGGCAGATAGCAATCAGCCCCAGCATTTT | CASSQGNLDRADSNQPQHF
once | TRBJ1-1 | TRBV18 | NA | TGTGCCAGCTCGCCTAACAACAGGATCACTGAAGCTTTCTTT | CASSPNNRITEAFF
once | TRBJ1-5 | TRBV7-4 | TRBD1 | TGTGCCAGCAGCCCCCTCTGCGAGGGGGCGATTAATCGCAATCAGCCCCAGCATTTT | CASSPLCEGAINRNQPQHF
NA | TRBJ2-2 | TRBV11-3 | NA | TGTGCCAGCAGCTTTCTCCCCGGGAGTAACACCGGGGAGCTGTTTTTT | CASSFLPGSNTGELFF
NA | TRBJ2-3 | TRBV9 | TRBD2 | TGTGCCAGCAGCGAGTTTTGGGGACTAGCTCGCACAGATACGCAGTATTTT | CASSEFWGLARTDTQYF
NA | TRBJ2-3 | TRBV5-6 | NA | TGTGCCAGCAGCCCCCTACCGGACAGTAACGCAGGAGATACGCAGTATTTT | CASSPLPDSNAGDTQYF
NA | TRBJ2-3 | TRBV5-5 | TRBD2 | TGTGCCAGCAGCTCCAGACTAGCAAGCACAGATACGCAGTATTTT | CASSSRLASTDTQYF
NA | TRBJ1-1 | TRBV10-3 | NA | TGTGCCATCAGTACCGCCCGCGGCCTGAACACTGAAGCTTTCTTT | CAISTARGLNTEAFF
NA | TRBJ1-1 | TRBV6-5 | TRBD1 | TGTGCCAGCAGGAACACACAGGGGATGAACACTGAAGCTTTCTTT | CASRNTQGMNTEAFF
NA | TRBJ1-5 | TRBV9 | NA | TGTGCCAGCAGCGTAGATGCCCGCGAGCCCCAGCATTTT | CASSVDAREPQHF
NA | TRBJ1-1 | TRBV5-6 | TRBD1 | TGTGCCAGCAGCGTGACAGGGGTCTCGTGGGAAGCTTTCTTT | CASSVTGVSWEAFF
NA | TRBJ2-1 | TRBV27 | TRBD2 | TGTGCCAGCAGTTGGGGACTAGCGGGAGTGAATGAGCAGTTCTTC | CASSWGLAGVNEQFF
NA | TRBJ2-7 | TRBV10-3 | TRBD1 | TGTGCCATCAAGATGCCGGGACAGGGGGAGTCCTACGAGCAGTACTTC | CAIKMPGQGESYEQYF
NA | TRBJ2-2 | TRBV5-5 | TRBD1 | TGTGCCAGCAGCTCCGACAGGGGGCACGCCGGGGAGCTGTTTTTT | CASSSDRGHAGELFF
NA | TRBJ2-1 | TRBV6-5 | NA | TGTGCCAGCAGGGGAGGCCCTCGGAATGAGCAGTTCTTC | CASRGGPRNEQFF
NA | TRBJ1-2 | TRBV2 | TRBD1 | TGTGCCAGCAATGGACAGGGCTATGGCTACACCTTC | CASNGQGYGYTF
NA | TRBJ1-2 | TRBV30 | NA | TGTGCCTGGGAGAGGTATGGCTACACCTTC | CAWERYGYTF
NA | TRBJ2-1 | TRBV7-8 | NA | TGTGCCAGCAGCTTAGGGACAGTTACATACAATGAGCAGTTCTTC | CASSLGTVTYNEQFF
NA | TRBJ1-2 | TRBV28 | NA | TGTGCCAGCAGTTTACCCAGGGGTCCTGGTGGCTACACCTTC | CASSLPRGPGGYTF
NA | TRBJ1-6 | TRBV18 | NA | TGTGCCAGCTCACCACGAACAGGGCAGAATTCACCCCTCCACTTT | CASSPRTGQNSPLHF
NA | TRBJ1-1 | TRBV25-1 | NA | TGTGCCAGCAGTCCCATCCGCGGGGGCACTGAAGCTTTCTTT | CASSPIRGGTEAFF
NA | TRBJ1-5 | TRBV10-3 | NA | TGTGCCATCAGTGGCGGCAGTAATCAGCCCCAGCATTTT | CAISGGSNQPQHF
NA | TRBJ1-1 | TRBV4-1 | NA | TGCGCCAGCAGAGGGACATTGAGGAACACTGAAGCTTTCTTT | CASRGTLRNTEAFF
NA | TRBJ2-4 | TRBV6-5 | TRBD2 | TGTGCCAGCAGCCGGACTAGCTATAACATTCAGTACTTC | CASSRTSYNIQYF
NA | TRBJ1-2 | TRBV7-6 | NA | TGTGCCAGCAGCCCTGCGACAGTGAACTATGGCTACACCTTC | CASSPATVNYGYTF
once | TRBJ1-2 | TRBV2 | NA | TGTGCCAGCACATCCGAGGCGGGAGGCTATGGCTACACCTTC | CASTSEAGGYGYTF
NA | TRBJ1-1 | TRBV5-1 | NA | TGCGCCAGCAGCTTGCTACAGGGTCAAACTGAAGCTTTCTTT | CASSLLQGQTEAFF
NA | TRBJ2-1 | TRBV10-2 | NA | TGCGCCACCGCGGAGCATGAGCAGTTCTTC | CATAEHEQFF
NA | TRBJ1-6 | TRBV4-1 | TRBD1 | TGCGCCAGCAGCCATCCCGGGACAGGGTCTAATTCACCCCTCCACTTT | CASSHPGTGSNSPLHF
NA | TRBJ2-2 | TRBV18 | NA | TGTGCCAGCTCCCCCTTGGACAGTACAGACGGGGAGCTGTTTTTT | CASSPLDSTDGELFF
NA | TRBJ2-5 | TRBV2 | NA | TGTGCCAGCAGTGATCGGGGAGATGAGTACTTC | CASSDRGDEYF
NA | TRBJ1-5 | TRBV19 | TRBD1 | TGTGCCAGCGCGAAGGACAGGAATCAGCCCCAGCATTTT | CASAKDRNQPQHF
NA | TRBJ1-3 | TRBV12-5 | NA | TGTGCTAGTGGTTTGGCGGGATCTGGAAACACCATATATTTT | CASGLAGSGNTIYF
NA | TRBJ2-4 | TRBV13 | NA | TGTGCCAGCAGCTGGATGGGGGGTTCCAAAAACATTCAGTACTTC | CASSWMGGSKNIQYF
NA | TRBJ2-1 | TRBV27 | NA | TGTGCCAGCAGTTTAAACAGGGCCAATGAGCAGTTCTTC | CASSLNRANEQFF
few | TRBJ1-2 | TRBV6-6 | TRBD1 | TGTGCCAGCAGTTACGGGACAGCCAGTAACTATGGCTACACCTTC | CASSYGTASNYGYTF
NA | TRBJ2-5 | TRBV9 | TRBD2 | TGTGCCAGCAGCGGAGGAGGACTAGCGGGTCCCTCCCAGTACTTC | CASSGGGLAGPSQYF
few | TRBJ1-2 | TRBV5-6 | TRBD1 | TGTGCCAGCAGGTTCACAGGGGGCGCGACATATGGCTACACCTTC | CASRFTGGATYGYTF
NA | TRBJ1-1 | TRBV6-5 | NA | TGTGCCAGCAGTTTCCATACTAACACTGAAGCTTTCTTT | CASSFHTNTEAFF
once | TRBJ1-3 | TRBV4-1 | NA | TGCGCCAGCAGCTCCCACTTGCGAAACACCATATATTTT | CASSSHLRNTIYF
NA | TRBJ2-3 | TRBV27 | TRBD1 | TGTGCCAGCAGCCAGGGACAGGGCTACACAGATACGCAGTATTTT | CASSQGQGYTDTQYF
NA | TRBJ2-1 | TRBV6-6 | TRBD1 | TGTGCCAGCAGTTACTCGGGACAGGGCAGTGAGCAGTTCTTC | CASSYSGQGSEQFF
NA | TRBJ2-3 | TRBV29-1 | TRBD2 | TGCAGCATTACGGGATGGGAGGGCCTTCGGGATACGCAGTATTTT | CSITGWEGLRDTQYF
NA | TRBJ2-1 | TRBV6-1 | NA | TGTGCCAGCAGTGAGCGGGATACCGACAATGAGCAGTTCTTC | CASSERDTDNEQFF
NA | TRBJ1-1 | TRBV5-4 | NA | TGTGCCAGCAGCTTGTCCTGGGGGGGGGAGAACACTGAAGCTTTCTTT | CASSLSWGGENTEAFF
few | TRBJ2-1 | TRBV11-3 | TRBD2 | TGTGCCAGCAGCTTAGTAGCGGGAGGCCCCTACAATGAGCAGTTCTTC | CASSLVAGGPYNEQFF